This record looks at one T cell receptor (beta chain) sequence and its context. This record belongs to a study of technical replicates of blood from a handful of donors. Repertoires were generated with immunoSEQ multiplex PCR, while TCRdb's copy carries only in-frame clones and drops some. The sample contains under 110,000 clones, 96% of which appear only once. The CDR3 contains 16 residues. The germline V gene has CDR1 MGHRA and CDR2 YSYEKL. The V and J ends lost 0 bases and 4 bases respectively, with 15 bases between them. This clonotype originated in a human donor in good health. This rearrangement joins TRBV4-1 to TRBJ1-2, with D possibly matching TRBD1 (6 bases). The sample consisted of T cells isolated from PBMCs. This chain's CDR3 is CASSQDAGTSPYGYTF. CDR3 nucleotide sequence: TGCGCCAGCAGCCAAGATGCTGGGACATCTCCCTATGGCTACACCTTC.